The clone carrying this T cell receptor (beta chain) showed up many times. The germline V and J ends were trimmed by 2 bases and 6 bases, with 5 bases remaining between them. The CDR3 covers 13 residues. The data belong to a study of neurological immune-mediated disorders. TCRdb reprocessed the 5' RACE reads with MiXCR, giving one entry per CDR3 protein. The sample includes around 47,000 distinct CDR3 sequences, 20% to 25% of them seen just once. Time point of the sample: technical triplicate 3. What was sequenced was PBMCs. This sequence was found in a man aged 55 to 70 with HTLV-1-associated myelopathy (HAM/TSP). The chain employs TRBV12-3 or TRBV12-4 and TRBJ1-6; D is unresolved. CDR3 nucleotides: TGTGCCAGCAGTTTATCCAGTAATTCACCCCTCCACTTT. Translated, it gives CASSLSSNSPLHF.